The table lists the clone carrying this T cell receptor beta chain with a few counts. The antigen is unknown. This sample is part of a study of cytomegalovirus exposure and HLA in healthy donors. General study points: Prior analysis indicated that the majority of TCR beta V segments exhibited productivity approximately 90% or approximately 30% of the time. For TCR beta chains, V- and J-gene trimming was later linked to a missense DCLRE1C variant.

Use of 60 Vbeta and 13 Jbeta primers characterized the PCR. TCRdb keeps only in-frame clones here, not all; method: immunoSEQ multiplex PCR. The data hold approximately 120,000 clones, with 60% to 80% observed a single time. This clonotype was obtained from a man over 45 in good health and CMV-seronegative. Input material: PBMCs.

The CDR3 loop reads CAWSGTGRFEKLFF. The CDR3 nucleotides read TGTGCCTGGAGTGGGACAGGGAGATTTGAAAAACTGTTTTTT. V usage is TRBV30 and J usage is TRBJ1-4; 8 nucleotides align to TRBD1. The V and J ends lost 1 base and 7 bases, in that order; junction bases with no gene match: 5. The CDR3 is made up of 14 amino acids. Germline CDR1 and CDR2: GTSNPN and SVGIG (reference sequence).